This is a list of T cell receptor beta chains from one sample in a study of blood T cell repertoires in COVID-19. Sequencing was performed with immunoSEQ multiplex PCR; in TCRdb, only in-frame clones are kept and a portion is missing. The profile covers 130,000 or so clones, with roughly 84% appearing a single time and roughly 4% taken by the ten largest. Sequenced sample: PBMCs or T cells enriched from blood (not recorded which). The origin of the receptors is a woman in her 30s who had recovered from COVID-19. CDR3s include the opening cysteine and the closing phenylalanine or tryptophan. Fields, in order: J gene, CDR3 length, V gene, D gene, CDR3 protein. A D gene is named only where the DNA matches it firmly.

TRBJ1-5	18	TRBV15	.	CATSRDVLQGNSNQPQHF
TRBJ1-2	16	TRBV28	TRBD1	CALSDRGLRDNYGYTF
TRBJ2-7	15	TRBV25-1	TRBD1	CASSPTRDRGYEQYF
TRBJ2-1	15	TRBV14	.	CASSQDVTRNNEQFF
TRBJ1-6	14	TRBV11-2	TRBD1	CASSERQGLFTLHF
TRBJ2-6	16	TRBV19	.	CASSIAPEPGANVLTF
TRBJ2-7	14	TRBV18	TRBD1	CASSPPQGANEQYF
TRBJ2-1	12	TRBV7-2	.	CASSLTGNEQFF
TRBJ1-5	14	TRBV19	.	CASSMWEGRQPQHF
TRBJ1-2	14	TRBV28	TRBD1	CASSFGTGPYGYTF
TRBJ1-3	17	TRBV5-1	TRBD1	CASSPRTGGGGGNTIYF
TRBJ2-3	19	TRBV24-1	TRBD2	CATSDSGATKRETTDTQYF
TRBJ2-2	14	TRBV9	.	CASSVALSSGELFF
TRBJ1-1	15	TRBV6-2/TRBV6-3	TRBD1	CASSSEGQMNTEAFF
TRBJ1-5	15	TRBV5-8	TRBD1	CASSFGTVSNQPQHF
TRBJ2-1	16	TRBV19	TRBD2	CASSIDTSVSYNEQFF
TRBJ2-5	15	TRBV7-8	.	CASSLSRYAEETQYF
TRBJ1-2	13	TRBV27	.	CASSLGANYGYTF
TRBJ2-3	13	TRBV10-3	TRBD2	CATGLDGTDTQYF
TRBJ2-7	18	TRBV6-2/TRBV6-3	TRBD2	CASSYVQRTSGGIREQYF
TRBJ2-5	14	TRBV7-8	TRBD1	CASIMTGTAETQYF
TRBJ1-3	16	TRBV5-4	.	CASSPGTSSSGNTIYF
TRBJ1-6	15	TRBV27	TRBD1	CASSLRGPLRSPLHF
TRBJ2-3	15	TRBV7-2	TRBD2	CASSRTSGHTDTQYF
TRBJ1-1	14	TRBV2	.	CASTIIRGFTEAFF
TRBJ2-5	17	TRBV7-8	TRBD2	CASSFGGLAGGQETQYF
TRBJ2-1	13	TRBV7-2	.	CASSFGSGNEQFF
TRBJ2-3	15	TRBV18	TRBD1	CASSPGQGGTDTQYF
TRBJ2-7	14	TRBV27	TRBD1	CASGAGTDAGEQYF
TRBJ1-4	15	TRBV4-1	.	CASSPQGVGNEKLFF
TRBJ1-2	12	TRBV5-4	.	CASSHQYYGYTF
TRBJ1-4	15	TRBV28	.	CASSLSGATNEKLFF
TRBJ2-7	16	TRBV5-1	TRBD2	CASSLEPSGTISEQYF
TRBJ2-7	11	TRBV20-1	.	CSASDNYEQYF
TRBJ2-3	15	TRBV28	TRBD2	CASHRPSGRADTQYF
TRBJ2-1	16	TRBV27	TRBD2	CASSPGLAGALNEQFF
TRBJ2-5	16	TRBV24-1	TRBD2	CATSDVERRGTETQYF
TRBJ2-7	10	TRBV20-1	.	CSAADREQYF
TRBJ1-1	11	TRBV20-1	.	CSAERTDEAFF
TRBJ2-5	14	TRBV30	TRBD1	CAWSVFGQGETQYF
TRBJ2-1	13	TRBV7-9	.	CALHRSSYNEQFF
TRBJ2-2	15	TRBV2	.	CASLRAAPLTGELFF
TRBJ2-7	15	TRBV7-2	.	CASSRNQGSSYEQYF
TRBJ1-1	15	TRBV28	TRBD1	CASSPGTGRNTEAFF
TRBJ1-1	15	TRBV7-9	.	CASSLPAGAGTEAFF